These 7 T cell receptor beta chains were sequenced from one sample in a study of T cell repertoires in cytomegalovirus infection. MiXCR, applied by TCRdb to the reads, yields one record per CDR3 protein. The data contain approximately 170,000 distinct CDR3 sequences, approximately 17% of them singletons. The sequenced sample was CD8+ T cells from PBMCs. Receptors originate from a human donor in good health (CMV status not recorded). Some clones in this sample may be carry-over from other donors' samples.

CDR3 in amino acids: CASSLQTNEQFF. CDR3 bases: TGTGCCAGCAGTTTACAGACTAATGAGCAGTTCTTC. The genes are TRBV28 and TRBJ2-1; the D is unclear. V was shortened by 2 bases and J by 7 bases, with 6 bases between the two germline ends. Per germline, CDR1 MDHEN and CDR2 SYDVKM. This CDR3 region has 12 residues. The full variable domain, completed using reference TRBV28 and TRBJ2-1, is DVKVTQSSRYLVKRTGEKVFLECVQDMDHENMFWYRQDPGLGLRLIYFSYDVKMKEKGDIPEGYSVSREKKERFSLILESASTNQTSMYLCASSLQTNEQFFGPGTRLTVL.

This clonotype was found a few times. The genes are TRBV6-5 and TRBJ2-5; 7 bases match TRBD1. Losses at the gene ends were 2 bases for V and 5 bases for J; bases not matched to a gene: 5. The CDR3 extends over 14 amino acids. Germline CDR1 reads MNHEY; CDR2 reads SVGAGI. The CDR3 is CASSYEGAGETQYF. The CDR3 DNA follows: TGTGCCAGCAGTTACGAGGGGGCTGGGGAGACCCAGTACTTC.

The sample holds a few counts of this clonotype. This sequence joins TRBV4-1 and TRBJ2-2, with 11 bases aligning to TRBD1. The V gene end was trimmed by 3 bases and the J gene end by 4 bases; junction bases not matched to a gene: 7. Germline V gives CDR1 MGHRA, CDR2 YSYEKL. The CDR3 covers 17 residues. Here the CDR3 DNA reads TGCGCCAGCAGCCACTTCGGGACAGGGGGGTCCACCGGGGAGCTGTTTTTT. This gives the protein CASSHFGTGGSTGELFF.

This clonotype was seen a handful of times. The V call is TRBV7-3, the J call TRBJ2-7, with 7 bases matching TRBD2. The germline V gene has CDR1 SGHTA and CDR2 FQGTGA. The length of the CDR3 is 14 residues. Trimming removed 5 bases from V and 4 bases from J; junction bases left unmatched: 8. The CDR3 DNA reads TGTGCCAGCAGCGCATACCCGGGAGGATACGAGCAGTACTTC. Its protein product is CASSAYPGGYEQYF.

The chain joins TRBV28 to TRBJ1-5, with D tentatively TRBD1 (5 bases). Per germline, CDR1 MDHEN and CDR2 SYDVKM. This CDR3 contains 17 residues. Trimming shortened V by 7 bases and J by 1 base, and 20 bases separated the two germline ends. The CDR3 bases are TGTGCCAGCACAGATGGAGGGCCACGGGGCAGCAATCAGCCCCAGCATTTT. This translates into CASTDGGPRGSNQPQHF. The whole variable domain, filled in from reference TRBV28 and TRBJ1-5, reads DVKVTQSSRYLVKRTGEKVFLECVQDMDHENMFWYRQDPGLGLRLIYFSYDVKMKEKGDIPEGYSVSREKKERFSLILESASTNQTSMYLCASTDGGPRGSNQPQHFGDGTRLSIL.

The chain joins TRBV28 to TRBJ2-2; D unresolved. Trimming took 3 bases from V and 4 from J, leaving 15 bases between them. Germline CDR1 reads MDHEN; CDR2 reads SYDVKM. The CDR3 totals 16 residues. CDR3 bases: TGTGCCAGCAGTTTCTTGAAGGCCCTGGCCACCGGGGAGCTGTTTTTT. This encodes CASSFLKALATGELFF.

This clonotype was seen ten or more times. V usage is TRBV7-8 and J usage is TRBJ2-1; the match to TRBD2 covers 7 bases. The germline CDR1 and CDR2 sequences are SGHVS and FQNEAQ. V shed 3 bases, J shed 0 bases, and the junction held 2 bases outside the gene matches. The CDR3 loop spans 15 amino acids. The CDR3 is CASSFGGSSYNEQFF. In DNA, the CDR3 is TGTGCCAGCAGCTTCGGGGGGAGCTCCTACAATGAGCAGTTCTTC.